Presented here are 16 T cell receptor beta chains from one specimen sequenced in a study of identical twins. MiXCR, run by TCRdb on the 5' RACE reads, gives a single entry per CDR3 protein. The sample lists 500,000 to 650,000 distinct CDR3 sequences, around 24% occurring once. A further study also used this sample, focusing on yellow fever vaccine responses in identical twins.

Specimen: CD4+ T cells sorted from blood. These receptors all come from a woman aged 18-29 years in good health.

V usage is TRBV6-5 and J usage is TRBJ1-1, with D tentatively TRBD1 (5 bases). The CDR3 is made up of 11 amino acids. Germline V gene lookup returns CDR1 MNHEY and CDR2 SVGAGI. The V end lost 6 bases, the J end lost 7 bases, and 9 bases lay between the germline ends. The CDR3 protein is CASRRQREAFF. Written as DNA, the CDR3 is TGTGCCAGCAGACGACAGCGTGAAGCTTTCTTT.

This clonotype was seen only a few times. The V and J genes are TRBV9 and TRBJ2-4, with D perhaps matching TRBD1 (5 bases). Germline lookup yields CDR1 SGDLS and CDR2 YYNGEE. V lost 3 bases and J lost 0, with 16 bases in between. The CDR3 loop spans 17 amino acids. CDR3 DNA sequence: TGTGCCAGCAGCGCCACACAGGACGACTTAGCCAAAAACATTCAGTACTTC. It translates to CASSATQDDLAKNIQYF.

This clonotype was detected a few times. V usage is TRBV11-3 and J usage is TRBJ2-1, with 13 bases lining up with TRBD2. Trimming at V came to 5 bases and at J to 5 bases, leaving 6 bases not matched to a gene. CDR1 is SGHNT, CDR2 YENEEA, per germline. The CDR3 is made up of 16 amino acids. The CDR3 reads CASSSPGTSGNNEQFF. In DNA form, the CDR3 reads TGTGCCAGCAGCAGCCCCGGGACTAGCGGGAACAATGAGCAGTTCTTC.

This clonotype turned up a few times. The chain links TRBV5-1 to TRBJ1-2, with unresolved D. CDR1 is SGHRS and CDR2 is YFSETQ in the germline V gene. The CDR3 totals 14 residues. Trimming took 4 bases from V and 0 from J, leaving 10 bases between them. DNA of the CDR3: TGCGCCAGCAGCGTTAACGGGGCTAACTATGGCTACACCTTC. This translates into CASSVNGANYGYTF.

The V gene is TRBV6-5, the J gene TRBJ2-7; 14 nucleotides match TRBD2. V dropped 2 bases and J dropped 0; count of bases not matched to a gene: 6. From germline, CDR1 is MNHEY and CDR2 SVGAGI. The CDR3 is 18 amino acids. CDR3 loop: CASSYRGLAGAHSYEQYF. The DNA for the CDR3 is TGTGCCAGCAGTTACCGGGGACTAGCGGGAGCACACTCCTACGAGCAGTACTTC.

This chain joins TRBV29-1 and TRBJ1-2; D unclear. This CDR3 spans 12 amino acids. Deletions cut 4 bases from V and 4 bases from J, with 10 bases between. Germline V lookup: CDR1 SQVTM, CDR2 ANQGSEA. The CDR3 nucleotides read TGCAGCGTTGGCAGCGACACCTATGGCTACACCTTC. It specifies CSVGSDTYGYTF. The complete variable domain, with remaining parts taken from reference TRBV29-1 and TRBJ1-2, reads SAVISQKPSRDICQRGTSLTIQCQVDSQVTMMFWYRQQPGQSLTLIATANQGSEATYESGFVIDKFPISRPNLTFSTLTVSNMSPEDSSIYLCSVGSDTYGYTFGSGTRLTVV.

This clonotype was counted at least ten times. The V call is TRBV9, the J call TRBJ1-2; 7 nucleotides agree with TRBD1. The CDR3 consists of 13 residues. Germline V gives CDR1 SGDLS, CDR2 YYNGEE. V shed 5 bases and J 4 bases; nucleotides not matched to a gene: 5. The CDR3 region is CASRPTGSYGYTF. For the CDR3, the DNA is TGTGCCAGCAGGCCGACAGGGAGCTATGGCTACACCTTC.

In this sample, this clonotype turned up many times. The rearrangement uses TRBV7-2 and TRBJ2-3, with 13 bases fitting TRBD2. The length of the CDR3 is 16 residues. The germline gives CDR1 SGHTA, CDR2 FQGNSA. Trimming at V came to 5 bases and at J to 2 bases, leaving 4 bases not matched to a gene. For the CDR3, the DNA is TGTGCCAGCAGCAGGACTAGCGGGAGCTTCACAGATACGCAGTATTTT. Translating gives CASSRTSGSFTDTQYF.

The CDR3 loop reads CSARNLGQGFYNEQFF. CDR3 bases: TGCAGTGCTCGTAACTTGGGGCAGGGGTTTTACAATGAGCAGTTCTTC. This rearrangement joins TRBV20-1 to TRBJ2-1; possible D gene TRBD1, 6 bases. Deletions cut 5 bases from V and 4 bases from J, with 21 bases between. The CDR3 totals 16 residues. Germline values: CDR1 DFQATT, CDR2 SNEGSKA (reference sequence).

This clonotype has only a few counts. The rearrangement joins TRBV9 to TRBJ1-6; D ambiguous. V gave up 0 bases and J gave up 9 bases, with 10 bases separating them. The germline V gene encodes CDR1 SGDLS and CDR2 YYNGEE. This CDR3 region has 14 residues. This CDR3 reads CASSVGGFGSPLHF. The CDR3 DNA reads as TGTGCCAGCAGCGTAGGAGGCTTCGGTTCACCCCTCCACTTT.

At least ten counts were recorded for this clonotype. The chain employs TRBV11-3 and TRBJ1-3, with D perhaps TRBD1 (5 bases). The CDR3 runs 14 residues. Trimming stripped 6 bases from V and 0 bases from J, with 9 bases between. CDR1 and CDR2 from the germline V gene are SGHNT and YENEEA. CDR3 in DNA: TGTGCCAGCAGTTTGCAGGGCTCTGGAAACACCATATATTTT. Protein product: CASSLQGSGNTIYF.

The table lists this clonotype with a count of one. This sequence joins TRBV2 and TRBJ2-5; TRBD1 agrees at 12 bases. The CDR3 is 16 amino acids. V shed 8 bases and J 5 bases; nucleotides not matched to a gene: 12. Germline CDR1 SNHLY, CDR2 FYNNEI. The CDR3, as DNA: TGTGCCAGCGTAGTAGAGCCGGGACAGGGGGCTGAGACCCAGTACTTC. As protein: CASVVEPGQGAETQYF.

The J gene is TRBJ2-3, the V gene TRBV4-1; TRBD2 is a possible D gene (7 bases). Germline CDR1 MGHRA, CDR2 YSYEKL. V shed 5 bases and J shed 0 bases, with 12 bases lying between them. The CDR3 loop spans 15 amino acids. In DNA form, the CDR3 reads TGCGCCAGCAGCGGAGGGGGGGTGAGCACAGATACGCAGTATTTT. Translating it yields CASSGGGVSTDTQYF.

This clonotype was counted once. The rearrangement joins TRBV7-9 to TRBJ2-7; the match to TRBD1 covers 7 bases. CDR3 size: 17 residues. CDR1 is SEHNR, CDR2 FQNEAQ, per germline (reference sequence). J was trimmed by 1 base and V by 5 bases; bases with no gene match: 14. CDR3 in amino acids: CASSRLRTGRGSYEQYV. For the CDR3, the DNA is TGTGCCAGCAGCCGTCTCCGGACAGGCCGGGGATCCTACGAGCAGTACGTC.

The chain uses TRBV11-1 and TRBJ2-1, with TRBD1 identical over 7 bases. Germline CDR1 reads SGHAT; CDR2 reads FQDESV (reference sequence). The CDR3 has 14 amino acids. Trimming removed 1 base from V and 8 bases from J; junction bases left unmatched: 5. DNA for the CDR3: TGTGCCAGCAGCTTAGAGCCAGGGGGTGATGAGCAGTTCTTC. Translation gives CASSLEPGGDEQFF.

This clonotype was counted between two and nine times. The V gene is TRBV29-1, the J gene TRBJ2-7; D gene unclear. With 4 bases removed from V and 1 base from J, the gap between germline ends came to 8 bases. The germline V gene has CDR1 SQVTM and CDR2 ANQGSEA. The CDR3 length is 12 residues. The CDR3 coding sequence is TGCAGCGTTGGTAGTCAGTCCTACGAGCAGTACTTC. Protein sequence: CSVGSQSYEQYF.